This T cell receptor beta chain comes out of a study of CD8 T cells in ankylosing spondylitis. TCRdb reprocessed the 5' RACE reads with MiXCR, giving one entry per CDR3 protein. The sample records roughly 160,000 distinct CDR3 sequences, around a tenth being singletons. The table lists this clonotype with many counts. V dropped 4 bases and J dropped 7 bases, with 14 bases sitting between them. The germline V gene encodes CDR1 SQVTM and CDR2 ANQGSEA. This CDR3 has 13 amino acids. The TCR comes from a male donor with ankylosing spondylitis or in good health (not recorded which). The source material was blood, either unsorted or a sorted T cell fraction (not recorded which). This rearrangement joins TRBV29-1 to TRBJ2-1; the D gene is possibly TRBD2 (6 bases). CDR3 loop: CSVAQLATNEQFF. Here the CDR3 DNA reads TGCAGCGTTGCCCAACTAGCAACGAATGAGCAGTTCTTC.